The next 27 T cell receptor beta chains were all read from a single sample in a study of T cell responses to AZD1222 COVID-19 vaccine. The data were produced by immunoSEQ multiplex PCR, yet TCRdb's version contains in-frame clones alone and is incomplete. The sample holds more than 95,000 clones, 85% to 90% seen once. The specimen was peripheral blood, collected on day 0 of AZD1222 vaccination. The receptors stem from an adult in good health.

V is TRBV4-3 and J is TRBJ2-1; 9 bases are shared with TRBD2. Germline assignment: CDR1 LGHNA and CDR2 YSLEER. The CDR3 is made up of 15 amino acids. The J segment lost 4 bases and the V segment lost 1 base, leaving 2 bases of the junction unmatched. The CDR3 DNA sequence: TGCGCCAGCAGCCAAGGCGGGAGGGCGTACAATGAGCAGTTCTTC. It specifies CASSQGGRAYNEQFF.

The CDR3 DNA reads as TGTGCCAGCAGACAGGGGGCGACGGGCTACACCTTC. Residues: CASRQGATGYTF. The J gene is TRBJ1-2, the V gene TRBV6-5; 9 nucleotides agree with TRBD1. This CDR3 is 12 amino acids long. J was trimmed by 8 bases and V by 6 bases; bases with no gene match: 4. Germline CDR1 and CDR2: MNHEY and SVGAGI.

CDR3 bases: TGTGCCAGCAGCCAAGATAGGGGATACGAGCAGTACTTC. Its protein is CASSQDRGYEQYF. The J gene is TRBJ2-7, the V gene TRBV3-1 (or the pseudogene TRBV3-2); a weak D match, TRBD1 (5 bases). CDR1 LGHDT and CDR2 YNNKEL come from the germline V gene (reference sequence). The CDR3 spans 13 residues. V lost 0 bases and J 4 bases, leaving 7 bases between the germline ends.

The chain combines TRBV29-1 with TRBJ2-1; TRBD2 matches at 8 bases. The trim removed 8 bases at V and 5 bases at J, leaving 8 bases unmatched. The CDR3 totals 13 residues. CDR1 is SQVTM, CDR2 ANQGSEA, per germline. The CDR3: CSLSGSTNNEQFF. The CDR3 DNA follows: TGCAGCCTAAGCGGGAGCACGAACAATGAGCAGTTCTTC.

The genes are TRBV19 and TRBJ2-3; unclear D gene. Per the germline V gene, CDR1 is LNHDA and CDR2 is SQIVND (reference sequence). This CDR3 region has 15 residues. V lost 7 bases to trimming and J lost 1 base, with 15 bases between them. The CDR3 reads CASKRSAPRTDTQYF. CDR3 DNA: TGTGCCAGTAAACGAAGCGCCCCTCGCACAGATACGCAGTATTTT.

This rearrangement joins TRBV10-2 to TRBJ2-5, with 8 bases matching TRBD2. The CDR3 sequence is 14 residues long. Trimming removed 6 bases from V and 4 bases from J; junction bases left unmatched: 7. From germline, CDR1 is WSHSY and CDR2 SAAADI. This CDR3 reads CASRDLAGGETQYF. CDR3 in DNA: TGCGCCAGCAGGGACCTCGCGGGAGGAGAGACCCAGTACTTC.

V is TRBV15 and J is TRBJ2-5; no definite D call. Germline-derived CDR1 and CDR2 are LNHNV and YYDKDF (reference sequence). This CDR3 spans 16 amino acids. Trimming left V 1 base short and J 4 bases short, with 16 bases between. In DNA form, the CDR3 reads TGTGCCACCAGCAGAGCGTCCCTAGGCCTACGAGAGACCCAGTACTTC. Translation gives CATSRASLGLRETQYF.

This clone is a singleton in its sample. Written as DNA, the CDR3 is TGTGCCAGCAGCCCCCCGGGGGGACAGGGGGTTGAAGCTTTCTTT. Translating it yields CASSPPGGQGVEAFF. The V and J genes are TRBV9 and TRBJ1-1, with 11 positions matching TRBD1. The V gene end was trimmed by 4 bases and the J gene end by 7 bases; junction bases not matched to a gene: 9. This CDR3 region has 15 residues. Per the germline V gene, CDR1 is SGDLS and CDR2 is YYNGEE.

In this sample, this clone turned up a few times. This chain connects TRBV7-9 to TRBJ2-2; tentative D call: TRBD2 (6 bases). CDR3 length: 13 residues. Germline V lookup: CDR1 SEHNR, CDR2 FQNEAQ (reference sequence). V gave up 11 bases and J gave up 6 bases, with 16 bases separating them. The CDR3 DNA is TGTGCCGTCATTACGGGGGTGTCCGGGGAGCTGTTTTTT. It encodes CAVITGVSGELFF.

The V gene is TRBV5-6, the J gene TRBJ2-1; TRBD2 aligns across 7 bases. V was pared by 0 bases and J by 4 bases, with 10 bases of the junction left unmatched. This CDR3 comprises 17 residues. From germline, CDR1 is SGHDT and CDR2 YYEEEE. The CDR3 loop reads CASSLGASWEGYNEQFF. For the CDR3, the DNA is TGTGCCAGCAGCTTGGGTGCTTCGTGGGAGGGATACAATGAGCAGTTCTTC.

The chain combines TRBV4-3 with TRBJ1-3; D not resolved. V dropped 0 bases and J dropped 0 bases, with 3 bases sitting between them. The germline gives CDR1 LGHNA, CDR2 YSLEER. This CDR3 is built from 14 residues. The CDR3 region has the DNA TGCGCCAGCAGCCAAGACCGCTCTGGAAACACCATATATTTT. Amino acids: CASSQDRSGNTIYF.

The CDR3 reads CASRDRVQETQYF. CDR3 DNA sequence: TGTGCCAGCAGAGACAGGGTCCAAGAGACCCAGTACTTC. The rearrangement uses TRBV2 and TRBJ2-5; TRBD1 matches at 7 bases. J was trimmed by 1 base and V by 6 bases; bases with no gene match: 2. The CDR3 sequence is 13 residues long. Germline loops: CDR1 SNHLY, CDR2 FYNNEI.

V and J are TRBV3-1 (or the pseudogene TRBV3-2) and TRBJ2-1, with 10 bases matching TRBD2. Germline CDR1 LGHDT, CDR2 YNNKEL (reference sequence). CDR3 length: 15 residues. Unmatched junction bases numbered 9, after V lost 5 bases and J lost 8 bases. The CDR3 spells CASSIAGGPGYEQFF. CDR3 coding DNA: TGTGCCAGCAGCATAGCGGGAGGACCGGGTTATGAGCAGTTCTTC.

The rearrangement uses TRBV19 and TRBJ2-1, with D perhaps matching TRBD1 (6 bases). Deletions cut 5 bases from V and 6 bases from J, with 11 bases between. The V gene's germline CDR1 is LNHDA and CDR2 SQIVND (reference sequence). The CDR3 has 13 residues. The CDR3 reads CASSLGHTNEQFF. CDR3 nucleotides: TGTGCCAGTAGTTTGGGACATACCAATGAGCAGTTCTTC.

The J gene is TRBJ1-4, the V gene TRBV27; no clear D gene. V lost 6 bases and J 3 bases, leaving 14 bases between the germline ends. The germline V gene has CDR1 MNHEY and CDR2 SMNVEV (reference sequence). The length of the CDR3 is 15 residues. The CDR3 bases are TGTGCCAGCAGCCTCTCCGCAGGCTCTAATGAAAAACTGTTTTTT. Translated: CASSLSAGSNEKLFF.

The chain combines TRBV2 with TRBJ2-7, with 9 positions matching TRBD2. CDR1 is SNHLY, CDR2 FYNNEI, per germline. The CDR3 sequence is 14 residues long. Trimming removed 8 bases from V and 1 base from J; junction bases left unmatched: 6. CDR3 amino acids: CASRAGGSSYEQYF. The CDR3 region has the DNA TGTGCCAGCCGAGCGGGAGGATCTTCCTACGAGCAGTACTTC. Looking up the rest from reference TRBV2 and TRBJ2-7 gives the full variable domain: EPEVTQTPSHQVTQMGQEVILRCVPISNHLYFYWYRQILGQKVEFLVSFYNNEISEKSEIFDDQFSVERPDGSNFTLKIRSTKLEDSAMYFCASRAGGSSYEQYFGPGTRLTVT.

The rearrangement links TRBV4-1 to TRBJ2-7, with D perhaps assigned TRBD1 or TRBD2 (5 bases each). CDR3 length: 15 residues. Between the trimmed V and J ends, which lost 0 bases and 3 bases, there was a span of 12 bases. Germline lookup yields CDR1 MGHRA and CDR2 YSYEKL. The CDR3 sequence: CASSQDHGTYYEQYF. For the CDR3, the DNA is TGCGCCAGCAGCCAAGATCACGGGACCTACTACGAGCAGTACTTC.

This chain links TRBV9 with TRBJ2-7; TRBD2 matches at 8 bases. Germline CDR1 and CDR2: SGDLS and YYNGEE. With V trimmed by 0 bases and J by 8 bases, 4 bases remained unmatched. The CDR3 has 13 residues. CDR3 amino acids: CASSVATGGKQYF. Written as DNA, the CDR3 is TGTGCCAGCAGCGTAGCTACGGGAGGGAAGCAGTACTTC.

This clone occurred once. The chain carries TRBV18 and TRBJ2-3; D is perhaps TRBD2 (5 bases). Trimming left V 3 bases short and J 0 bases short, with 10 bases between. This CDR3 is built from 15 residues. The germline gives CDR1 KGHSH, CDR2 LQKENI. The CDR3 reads CASSPSSGSTDTQYF. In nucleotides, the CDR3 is TGTGCCAGCTCACCGTCCAGCGGAAGCACAGATACGCAGTATTTT.

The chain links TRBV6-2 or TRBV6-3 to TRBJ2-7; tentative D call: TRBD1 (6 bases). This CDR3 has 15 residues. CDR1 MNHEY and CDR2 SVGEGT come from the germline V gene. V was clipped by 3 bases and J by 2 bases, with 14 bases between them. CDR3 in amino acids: CASSYMEQGAYEQYF. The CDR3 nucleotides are TGTGCCAGCAGTTATATGGAACAGGGAGCCTACGAGCAGTACTTC.

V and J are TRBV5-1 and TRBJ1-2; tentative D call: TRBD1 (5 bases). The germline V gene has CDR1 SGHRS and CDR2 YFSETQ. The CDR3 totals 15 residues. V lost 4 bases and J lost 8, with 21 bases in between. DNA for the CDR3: TGCGCCAGCAGCCCCGCTCTTTCGGGACCTATCGGCTACACCTTC. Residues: CASSPALSGPIGYTF.

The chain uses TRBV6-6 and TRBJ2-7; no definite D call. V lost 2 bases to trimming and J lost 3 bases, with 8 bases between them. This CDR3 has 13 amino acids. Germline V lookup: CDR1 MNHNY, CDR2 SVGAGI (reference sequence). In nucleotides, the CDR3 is TGTGCCAGCAGTTACGGGGTCGGCTACGAGCAGTACTTC. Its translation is CASSYGVGYEQYF.

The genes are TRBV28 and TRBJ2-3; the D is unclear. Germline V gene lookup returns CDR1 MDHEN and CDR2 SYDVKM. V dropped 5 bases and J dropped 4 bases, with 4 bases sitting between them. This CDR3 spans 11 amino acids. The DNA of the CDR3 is TGTGCCAGCAGTGTAGCAGATACGCAGTATTTT. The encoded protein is CASSVADTQYF. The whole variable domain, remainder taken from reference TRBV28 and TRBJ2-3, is DVKVTQSSRYLVKRTGEKVFLECVQDMDHENMFWYRQDPGLGLRLIYFSYDVKMKEKGDIPEGYSVSREKKERFSLILESASTNQTSMYLCASSVADTQYFGPGTRLTVL.

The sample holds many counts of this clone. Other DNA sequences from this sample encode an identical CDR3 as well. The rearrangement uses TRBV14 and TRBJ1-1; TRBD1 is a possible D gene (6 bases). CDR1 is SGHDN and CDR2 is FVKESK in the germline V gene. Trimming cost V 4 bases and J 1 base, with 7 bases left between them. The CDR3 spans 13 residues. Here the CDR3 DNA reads TGTGCCAGCAGCCTACAGGGGAACACTGAAGCTTTCTTT. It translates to CASSLQGNTEAFF.

The CDR3 DNA follows: TGTGCCAGCAGCTTTTACCACTCCTACGAGCAGTACTTC. Its protein product is CASSFYHSYEQYF. The rearrangement links TRBV7-2 to TRBJ2-7, with D unclear. This CDR3 region has 13 residues. The germline CDR1 and CDR2 sequences are SGHTA and FQGNSA. Trimming removed 3 bases at V and 0 bases at J, with 6 bases between.

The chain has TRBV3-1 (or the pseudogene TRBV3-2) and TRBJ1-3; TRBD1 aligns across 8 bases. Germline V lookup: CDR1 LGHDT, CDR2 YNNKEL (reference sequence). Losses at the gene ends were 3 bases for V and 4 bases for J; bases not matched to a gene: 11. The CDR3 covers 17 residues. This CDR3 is CASSQGPDRDYGNTIYF. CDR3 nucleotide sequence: TGTGCCAGCAGCCAGGGGCCGGACAGGGATTACGGAAACACCATATATTTT.

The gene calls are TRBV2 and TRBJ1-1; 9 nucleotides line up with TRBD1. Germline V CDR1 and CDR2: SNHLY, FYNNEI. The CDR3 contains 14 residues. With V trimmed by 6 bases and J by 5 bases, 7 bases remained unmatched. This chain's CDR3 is CASRYDRGRTEAFF. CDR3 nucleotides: TGTGCCAGCAGGTATGACAGGGGGAGAACTGAAGCTTTCTTT.